Below are 4 T cell receptor beta chains sequenced from a single sample in a study of tissue T cells after allogeneic stem cell transplantation. Libraries were prepared by immunoSEQ multiplex PCR; TCRdb keeps only in-frame clonotypes and omits some of them. The sample records about 5,100 clones, over 60% being singletons. The source material was tissue from the colon, sampled at autopsy. Every receptor here comes from a female donor of 60 years or more with lung cancer.

The chain joins TRBV5-1 to TRBJ2-2; TRBD2 might be the D (5 bases). The CDR3 sequence is 14 residues long. With 4 bases removed from V and 2 bases from J, the gap between germline ends came to 9 bases. The germline V gene encodes CDR1 SGHRS and CDR2 YFSETQ. The CDR3 DNA reads TGCGCCAGCAGCGAGGGAAGAAACACCGGGGAGCTGTTTTTT. Its translation: CASSEGRNTGELFF.

This clone is large within its sample. CDR3 region: CASSQKRDSPYGYTF. For the CDR3, the DNA is TGTGCCAGCAGCCAAAAGCGGGACAGCCCATATGGCTACACCTTC. The genes are TRBV16 and TRBJ1-2, with 7 bases fitting TRBD1. The V gene's germline CDR1 is KGHSY and CDR2 FQNENV. With 2 bases clipped from V and 5 bases from J, the junction kept 8 bases outside the gene matches. The CDR3 runs 15 residues.

The genes are TRBV5-1 and TRBJ1-1; TRBD1 is a possible D gene (5 bases). This CDR3 comprises 15 residues. CDR1 is SGHRS, CDR2 YFSETQ, per germline. V shed 0 bases and J shed 0 bases, with 9 bases lying between them. Here the CDR3 reads CASSLATGVNTEAFF. As DNA, the CDR3 is TGCGCCAGCAGCTTGGCCACAGGAGTGAACACTGAAGCTTTCTTT.

The CDR3 spells CASTKMGHKAYEQYF. CDR3 DNA: TGTGCCAGCACTAAAATGGGACACAAGGCATACGAGCAGTACTTC. The chain joins TRBV6-5 to TRBJ2-7, with a weak D call TRBD1 (6 bases). Germline loops: CDR1 MNHEY, CDR2 SVGAGI. V was trimmed by 7 bases and J by 4 bases, leaving 20 bases between them. CDR3 size: 15 residues.